These 18 T cell receptor beta chains share one sample of origin, sequenced in a study of shared clonotypes between healthy human individuals. Assay: immunoSEQ multiplex PCR; the TCRdb copy retains only in-frame clones and omits some. The profile covers about 1.5 million clones, with more than 95% appearing a single time and roughly 1.1% taken by the ten largest. Sample: naive CD4+ T cells sorted from blood. As to subset: CD45RA+ positively selected. The origin of the receptors is a man aged 25 to 45 in good health.

The V call is TRBV7-9, the J call TRBJ2-1, with TRBD1 matching 7 bases. Germline V lookup: CDR1 SEHNR, CDR2 FQNEAQ (reference sequence). Trimming at V came to 8 bases and at J to 5 bases, leaving 6 bases not matched to a gene. There are 13 residues in the CDR3. The CDR3 loop is CASVKGANNEQFF. The CDR3 bases are TGTGCCAGCGTGAAGGGGGCGAACAATGAGCAGTTCTTC.

The rearrangement joins TRBV25-1 to TRBJ1-5; no definite D call. CDR1 and CDR2 (germline): MGHDK, SYGVNS. The V end was cut by 0 bases, the J end by 0 bases, with 6 bases between. CDR3 length: 15 residues. Here the CDR3 DNA reads TGTGCCAGCAGTGAATATGTAGATAGCAATCAGCCCCAGCATTTT. It encodes CASSEYVDSNQPQHF.

The V and J genes are TRBV19 and TRBJ1-2, with D maybe TRBD1 (5 bases). The V gene's germline CDR1 is LNHDA and CDR2 SQIVND (reference sequence). Trimming took 5 bases from V and 3 from J, leaving 19 bases between them. There are 16 residues in the CDR3. The CDR3: CASSPLQAEWDYGYTF. In DNA form, the CDR3 reads TGTGCCAGTAGTCCTCTACAGGCTGAGTGGGACTATGGCTACACCTTC.

The CDR3 spells CASSGGPLVPQHF. CDR3 nucleotide sequence: TGTGCCAGCAGTGGAGGTCCTCTGGTGCCCCAGCATTTT. This chain uses TRBV6-1 with TRBJ1-5; D is uncertain. V lost 4 bases and J 9 bases, leaving 13 bases between the germline ends. This CDR3 spans 13 amino acids. CDR1 MNHNS and CDR2 SASEGT come from the germline V gene.

The rearrangement uses TRBV6-4 and TRBJ2-2, with D perhaps TRBD2 (6 bases). This CDR3 spans 15 amino acids. Germline CDR1 MRHNA, CDR2 SNTAGT. Trimming removed 4 bases at V and 3 bases at J, with 12 bases between. CDR3 residues: CASSAALAHTGELFF. The CDR3 DNA is TGTGCCAGCAGTGCAGCTCTAGCGCACACCGGGGAGCTGTTTTTT.

The rearrangement joins TRBV5-5 to TRBJ2-1; a possible D gene is TRBD2 (5 bases). V shed 2 bases and J shed 7 bases, with 19 bases lying between them. Germline values: CDR1 SGHKS, CDR2 YYEKEE (reference sequence). This CDR3 comprises 16 residues. CDR3 sequence (DNA): TGTGCCAGCAGCTTAAACAGCCCTTCGGGAATGAATGAGCAGTTCTTC. This translates into CASSLNSPSGMNEQFF.

The J gene is TRBJ2-7, the V gene TRBV30; 8 bases agree with TRBD2. The CDR3 is made up of 13 amino acids. Germline V gene sequence: CDR1 GTSNPN, CDR2 SVGIG (reference sequence). V lost 2 bases, J lost 5 bases, and 5 bases stayed unmatched. This CDR3 reads CAWSSTGGNEQYF. The CDR3 bases are TGTGCCTGGAGTTCGACGGGGGGGAACGAGCAGTACTTC.

In the case of this clone: Additional DNA sequences in this sample encode the identical CDR3. The chain combines TRBV5-6 with TRBJ2-7, with D unclear. CDR3 size: 11 residues. The V and J ends lost 0 bases and 2 bases respectively, with 0 bases between them. Germline CDR1 reads SGHDT; CDR2 reads YYEEEE. The CDR3 here is CASSLAYEQYF. CDR3 DNA: TGTGCCAGCAGCTTGGCCTACGAGCAGTACTTC.

The chain joins TRBV12-5 to TRBJ2-7; D unclear. Trimming left V 6 bases short and J 0 bases short, with 3 bases between. CDR3 length: 11 amino acids. In germline, CDR1 is LGHNT, CDR2 FRNRAP. The CDR3 DNA follows: TGTGCTAGTGGAACCTCCTACGAGCAGTACTTC. Protein product: CASGTSYEQYF.

The rearrangement uses TRBV9 and TRBJ2-2, with 8 bases lining up with TRBD1. Germline V lookup: CDR1 SGDLS, CDR2 YYNGEE. V lost 4 bases, J lost 6 bases, and 14 bases stayed unmatched. CDR3 length equals 17 residues. The CDR3 nucleotides read TGTGCCAGCAGCATTGGCCGGGACAGGACTTTTCCCGGGGAGCTGTTTTTT. This gives the protein CASSIGRDRTFPGELFF. The full variable domain, completed using reference TRBV9 and TRBJ2-2, is DSGVTQTPKHLITATGQRVTLRCSPRSGDLSVYWYQQSLDQGLQFLIQYYNGEERAKGNILERFSAQQFPDLHSELNLSSLELGDSALYFCASSIGRDRTFPGELFFGEGSRLTVL.

Comments on this clone: An end of the junction differs from the germline gene, which may be a read error. In the same sample, other DNA sequences code for this CDR3. The CDR3 protein is CSAREADTQYF. The CDR3 region has the DNA TGCAGTGCCAGAGAGGCGGATACGCAGTATTTT. The chain has TRBV20-1 and TRBJ2-3; no reliable D call. Germline V gene sequence: CDR1 DFQATT, CDR2 SNEGSKA (reference sequence). This CDR3 comprises 11 residues.

This CDR3 reads CAWSVGELAQYF. The CDR3 DNA follows: TGTGCCTGGAGTGTAGGGGAGCTAGCGCAGTACTTC. The rearrangement joins TRBV30 to TRBJ2-7, with D perhaps given as TRBD1 or TRBD2 (5 bases each). V was clipped by 0 bases and J by 9 bases, with 12 bases between them. This CDR3 comprises 12 residues. Germline CDR1 GTSNPN, CDR2 SVGIG (reference sequence).

V gene TRBV5-1 combines with J gene TRBJ2-7; 8 bases align to TRBD1. CDR1 and CDR2 from the germline V gene are SGHRS and YFSETQ. The CDR3 spans 14 residues. The J segment lost 6 bases and the V segment lost 2 bases, leaving 7 bases of the junction unmatched. For the CDR3, the DNA is TGCGCCAGCAGCTTACCCTCCACAGGGGGCGAGCAGTACTTC. Translated: CASSLPSTGGEQYF.

V and J are TRBV18 and TRBJ2-5; TRBD2 might be the D (9 bases). The CDR3 runs 16 residues. Trimming removed 3 bases at V and 4 bases at J, with 18 bases between. Germline values: CDR1 KGHSH, CDR2 LQKENI. This CDR3 reads CASSPAAGGTGETQYF. The CDR3, as DNA: TGTGCCAGCTCACCGGCTGCGGGAGGGACAGGAGAGACCCAGTACTTC.

The DNA for the CDR3 is TGTGCCAGCAGTTTTGGACTAGCGGGACGAAGTAGTGGCTACGAGCAGTACTTC. This codes for CASSFGLAGRSSGYEQYF. The chain couples TRBV5-4 to TRBJ2-7, with 12 positions matching TRBD2. Trimming cost V 5 bases and J 3 bases; bases outside gene matches: 15. CDR1 and CDR2 from the germline V gene are SGHNT and YYREEE (reference sequence). The CDR3 sequence is 18 residues long.

This chain uses TRBV18 with TRBJ2-2, with D perhaps matching TRBD1 (5 bases). The germline V gene encodes CDR1 KGHSH and CDR2 LQKENI. V shed 5 bases and J shed 4 bases, with 11 bases lying between them. The CDR3 loop spans 14 amino acids. CDR3 amino acids: CASSMAGPTGELFF. The CDR3 nucleotides read TGTGCCAGCTCAATGGCAGGGCCCACCGGGGAGCTGTTTTTT.

V and J are TRBV20-1 and TRBJ2-7; D unresolved. CDR1 DFQATT and CDR2 SNEGSKA come from the germline V gene (reference sequence). V lost 7 bases, J lost 0 bases, and 7 bases lay in between. CDR3 length: 11 amino acids. This CDR3 is CSGLISYEQYF. The CDR3 region has the DNA TGCAGTGGCCTTATCTCCTACGAGCAGTACTTC.

The rearrangement joins TRBV7-9 to TRBJ2-1; TRBD2 matches 16 bases. The V and J ends lost 5 bases and 10 bases, in that order; junction bases with no gene match: 5. The CDR3 is 15 residues long. From germline, CDR1 is SEHNR and CDR2 FQNEAQ (reference sequence). The CDR3 is CASSPGTSGRAEQFF. CDR3 DNA sequence: TGTGCCAGCAGCCCTGGGACTAGCGGGAGGGCGGAGCAGTTCTTC.